Listed below are T cell receptor beta chains from one sample, sequenced in a study of blood T cell repertoires in COVID-19. Assay used: immunoSEQ multiplex PCR; TCRdb lists only in-frame clones, some missing. This table has around 150,000 clones, 89% appearing once. Input material: peripheral blood. The receptors here all came from a man in his sixties with acute or convalescent COVID-19. Both conserved end residues are part of each CDR3. Fields, in order: clone size, D gene, J gene, V gene, CDR3 DNA, CDR3 protein. A D gene is named only where the DNA matches it firmly. Size is stated for part of the rows, as once, few or many counts, or as a class when the clone is expanded.

abundance: .; d_gene: .; j_gene: TRBJ2-2; v_gene: TRBV19; CDR3nt: TGTGCCAGTAGTATCGTCAGACAGCGTAACACCGGGGAGCTGTTTTTT; CDR3aa: CASSIVRQRNTGELFF
abundance: .; d_gene: TRBD1; j_gene: TRBJ1-1; v_gene: TRBV18; CDR3nt: TGTGCCAGCTCACCTACGACAGGGAGCTCCGAAGCTTTCTTT; CDR3aa: CASSPTTGSSEAFF
abundance: .; d_gene: TRBD1; j_gene: TRBJ2-2; v_gene: TRBV4-3; CDR3nt: TGCGCCAGCAGCCCCCTGGGACAGGTCGCGAACACCGGGGAGCTGTTTTTT; CDR3aa: CASSPLGQVANTGELFF
abundance: .; d_gene: .; j_gene: TRBJ1-1; v_gene: TRBV6-5; CDR3nt: TGTGCCAGCAGTTACGGGGGGAAGAACACTGAAGCTTTCTTT; CDR3aa: CASSYGGKNTEAFF
abundance: .; d_gene: TRBD1; j_gene: TRBJ2-2; v_gene: TRBV19; CDR3nt: TGTGCCAGTAGTATCCCTAGGACAGGAAGAAGGAACACCGGGGAGCTGTTTTTT; CDR3aa: CASSIPRTGRRNTGELFF
abundance: few; d_gene: .; j_gene: TRBJ2-3; v_gene: TRBV7-2; CDR3nt: TGTGCCAGCAGCCCCCAGGGAGGTAATACGCAGTATTTT; CDR3aa: CASSPQGGNTQYF
abundance: .; d_gene: .; j_gene: TRBJ2-7; v_gene: TRBV3-1/TRBV3-2; CDR3nt: TGTGCCAGCAGCCACAGTTTGAGGCCCTACGAGCAGTACTTC; CDR3aa: CASSHSLRPYEQYF
abundance: .; d_gene: TRBD1; j_gene: TRBJ2-2; v_gene: TRBV23-1; CDR3nt: TGCGCCAGCAGCCCTCCGGGACAGGGGGCCTCCGGGGAGCTGTTTTTT; CDR3aa: CASSPPGQGASGELFF
abundance: .; d_gene: TRBD1; j_gene: TRBJ2-2; v_gene: TRBV4-1; CDR3nt: TGCGCCAGCAGCGCTCCGGGACAGGGAGTTGGCGGGGAGCTGTTTTTT; CDR3aa: CASSAPGQGVGGELFF
abundance: .; d_gene: .; j_gene: TRBJ2-1; v_gene: TRBV5-4; CDR3nt: TGTGCCAGCAGCGCGGGACAGCCAGGGGTCAATGAGCAGTTCTTC; CDR3aa: CASSAGQPGVNEQFF
abundance: .; d_gene: .; j_gene: TRBJ1-1; v_gene: TRBV2; CDR3nt: TGTGCCGCTCAGGGTTCCCGATACGGAGCTTTCTTT; CDR3aa: CAAQGSRYGAFF
abundance: .; d_gene: .; j_gene: TRBJ1-2; v_gene: TRBV3-1/TRBV3-2; CDR3nt: TGTGCCAGCAGCCAAGATCTGGACAGCTATGGCTACACCTTC; CDR3aa: CASSQDLDSYGYTF
abundance: .; d_gene: .; j_gene: TRBJ2-6; v_gene: TRBV11-2; CDR3nt: TGTGCCAGCAGTTATGACAGGTTCTCTGGGGCCAACGTCCTGACTTTC; CDR3aa: CASSYDRFSGANVLTF
abundance: .; d_gene: .; j_gene: TRBJ2-5; v_gene: TRBV10-2; CDR3nt: TGCGCCAGCAGTGAAGTGGGCCCCCAAGAGACCCAGTACTTC; CDR3aa: CASSEVGPQETQYF
abundance: .; d_gene: TRBD2; j_gene: TRBJ2-1; v_gene: TRBV7-2; CDR3nt: TGTGCCAGCAGCATACTCCGCGGGGGGACCAATGAGCAGTTCTTC; CDR3aa: CASSILRGGTNEQFF
abundance: .; d_gene: .; j_gene: TRBJ2-3; v_gene: TRBV24-1; CDR3nt: TGTGCCACCAGTTCCTACGAGGGGGTTAGTAGCACAGATACGCAGTATTTT; CDR3aa: CATSSYEGVSSTDTQYF
abundance: .; d_gene: TRBD2; j_gene: TRBJ2-7; v_gene: TRBV7-9; CDR3nt: TGTGCCAGCAGCTTGACCGGGACTAGCCGCGAGCAGTACTTC; CDR3aa: CASSLTGTSREQYF
abundance: .; d_gene: .; j_gene: TRBJ2-4; v_gene: TRBV7-2; CDR3nt: TGTGCCAGCAGCCCAGGGGACCCCAAAAACATTCAGTACTTC; CDR3aa: CASSPGDPKNIQYF
abundance: .; d_gene: TRBD2; j_gene: TRBJ2-3; v_gene: TRBV7-8; CDR3nt: TGTGCCAGCAGCCCGGCGGTAGCGGGGGCGGGTGCCTTGACAGATACGCAGTATTTT; CDR3aa: CASSPAVAGAGALTDTQYF
abundance: .; d_gene: .; j_gene: TRBJ1-4; v_gene: TRBV5-1; CDR3nt: TGCGCCAGCAACACGAAGGACAGACATGCAACTAATGAAAAACTGTTTTTT; CDR3aa: CASNTKDRHATNEKLFF
abundance: .; d_gene: .; j_gene: TRBJ1-4; v_gene: TRBV6-1; CDR3nt: TGTGCCAGCAGTGAAGGGAGGGTGCGGGAAAAACTGTTTTTT; CDR3aa: CASSEGRVREKLFF
abundance: .; d_gene: .; j_gene: TRBJ1-2; v_gene: TRBV24-1; CDR3nt: TGTGCCACCAGCGGCGGGACTACTAACTATGGCTACACCTTC; CDR3aa: CATSGGTTNYGYTF
abundance: .; d_gene: .; j_gene: TRBJ2-7; v_gene: TRBV29-1; CDR3nt: TGCAGCGTTGCGGACAGTGGCTACGAGCAGTACTTC; CDR3aa: CSVADSGYEQYF
abundance: .; d_gene: .; j_gene: TRBJ2-7; v_gene: TRBV27; CDR3nt: TGTGCCAGCAGTTTTTCTACCGGGACTCTCGAGCAGTACTTC; CDR3aa: CASSFSTGTLEQYF
abundance: .; d_gene: .; j_gene: TRBJ1-2; v_gene: TRBV10-3; CDR3nt: TGTGCCATCAGTGAGAGGGGACTCGGTGGCTACACCTTC; CDR3aa: CAISERGLGGYTF
abundance: .; d_gene: .; j_gene: TRBJ1-4; v_gene: TRBV3-1/TRBV3-2; CDR3nt: TGTGCCAGCAGCCTCCCTAGAGGTGAAAAACTGTTTTTT; CDR3aa: CASSLPRGEKLFF
abundance: .; d_gene: .; j_gene: TRBJ1-1; v_gene: TRBV18; CDR3nt: TGTGCCAGCTTAGACACTGAAGCTTTCTTT; CDR3aa: CASLDTEAFF
abundance: .; d_gene: .; j_gene: TRBJ1-6; v_gene: TRBV5-1; CDR3nt: TGCGCCAGCAGCTTGGTTGGAGCCTATAATTCACCCCTCCACTTT; CDR3aa: CASSLVGAYNSPLHF
abundance: .; d_gene: .; j_gene: TRBJ1-1; v_gene: TRBV29-1; CDR3nt: TGCAGCGCTGCGGGGGCCACTGAAGCTTTCTTT; CDR3aa: CSAAGATEAFF
abundance: .; d_gene: .; j_gene: TRBJ2-3; v_gene: TRBV29-1; CDR3nt: TGCAGCGTGGGGCGGACTACACGTTTTGATACGCAGTATTTT; CDR3aa: CSVGRTTRFDTQYF
abundance: .; d_gene: .; j_gene: TRBJ1-6; v_gene: TRBV12-3/TRBV12-4; CDR3nt: TGTGCCAGCAGTGTTGGACAAAATTCACCCCTCCACTTT; CDR3aa: CASSVGQNSPLHF
abundance: .; d_gene: TRBD1; j_gene: TRBJ1-2; v_gene: TRBV5-4; CDR3nt: TGTGCCAGCAGCGTCATACAGGGGGCGGGCTATGGCTACACCTTC; CDR3aa: CASSVIQGAGYGYTF
abundance: .; d_gene: TRBD1; j_gene: TRBJ1-2; v_gene: TRBV9; CDR3nt: TGTGCCAGCAGCCGGGACAGTAACTATGGCTACACCTTC; CDR3aa: CASSRDSNYGYTF
abundance: .; d_gene: TRBD2; j_gene: TRBJ2-1; v_gene: TRBV11-1; CDR3nt: TGTGCCAGCAGCTTTCGGGCTAGCGGGGGCAATGAGCAGTTCTTC; CDR3aa: CASSFRASGGNEQFF
abundance: .; d_gene: .; j_gene: TRBJ1-2; v_gene: TRBV27; CDR3nt: TGTGCCAGCAGAGAGGAACAACGGGGTAACTATGGCTACACCTTC; CDR3aa: CASREEQRGNYGYTF
abundance: few; d_gene: .; j_gene: TRBJ2-2; v_gene: TRBV25-1; CDR3nt: TGTGCCAGCAGTGAATTTCGGGGTAACACCGGGGAGCTGTTTTTT; CDR3aa: CASSEFRGNTGELFF
abundance: once; d_gene: .; j_gene: TRBJ2-2; v_gene: TRBV2; CDR3nt: TGTGCCAGCAGTGTCCCTACAGGGACGTCGACCGGGGAGCTGTTTTTT; CDR3aa: CASSVPTGTSTGELFF
abundance: .; d_gene: .; j_gene: TRBJ1-2; v_gene: TRBV19; CDR3nt: TGTGCCAGCCTCTTGGGGTCGTCGGGAGGCTACACCTTC; CDR3aa: CASLLGSSGGYTF
abundance: .; d_gene: TRBD1; j_gene: TRBJ2-7; v_gene: TRBV18; CDR3nt: TGTGCCAGCTCACCCCCGGGACAGGGGGCTGGCGAGCAGTACTTC; CDR3aa: CASSPPGQGAGEQYF
abundance: .; d_gene: TRBD1; j_gene: TRBJ1-6; v_gene: TRBV19; CDR3nt: TGTGCCACCGGGGACAGCCTCATCACCCTCCACTTT; CDR3aa: CATGDSLITLHF
abundance: .; d_gene: .; j_gene: TRBJ1-1; v_gene: TRBV5-4; CDR3nt: TGTGCCAGCAGCTTGAGCCAGGGAAGGACTGAAGCTTTCTTT; CDR3aa: CASSLSQGRTEAFF
abundance: .; d_gene: .; j_gene: TRBJ2-5; v_gene: TRBV9; CDR3nt: TGTGCCAGCAGCGTAGGCGACAGGGAGACCCAGTACTTC; CDR3aa: CASSVGDRETQYF
abundance: .; d_gene: TRBD1; j_gene: TRBJ2-1; v_gene: TRBV7-2; CDR3nt: TGTGCCAGCAGCCCCCGGGACAGGCCTCAGTTCTTC; CDR3aa: CASSPRDRPQFF
abundance: .; d_gene: TRBD1; j_gene: TRBJ1-2; v_gene: TRBV10-3; CDR3nt: TGTGCCATCAGTGAGGCGGGGGACAGGGGGTATGGCTACACCTTC; CDR3aa: CAISEAGDRGYGYTF
abundance: .; d_gene: .; j_gene: TRBJ2-4; v_gene: TRBV19; CDR3nt: TGTGCCAGTGGCCAGGCAGCCAAAAACATTCAGTACTTC; CDR3aa: CASGQAAKNIQYF
abundance: .; d_gene: TRBD1; j_gene: TRBJ2-7; v_gene: TRBV25-1; CDR3nt: TGTGCCAGCCGCAGGGGGAATCTGTTCGAGCAGTACTTC; CDR3aa: CASRRGNLFEQYF
abundance: .; d_gene: TRBD1; j_gene: TRBJ1-5; v_gene: TRBV4-1; CDR3nt: TGCGCCAGCAGCCAAGCCCCGGGACAGGGTGGCAATCAGCCCCAGCATTTT; CDR3aa: CASSQAPGQGGNQPQHF
abundance: .; d_gene: .; j_gene: TRBJ2-7; v_gene: TRBV24-1; CDR3nt: TGTGCCACCAGTGCCCGGGGGGCGGGGGCCTCCTACGAGCAGTACTTC; CDR3aa: CATSARGAGASYEQYF